This T cell receptor beta chain was documented in a study of T cells in Graves' hyperthyroidism and ophthalmopathy. About the study: Once the initial diagnosis was made, peripheral blood was obtained before any treatment.

Study observations and caveats: Ophthalmopathy, which appeared later, was predicted by the model a median 6.5 months before onset. Most clonotypes expanded in thyroid above 0.001 were likewise present in blood.

Source material for PBMCs was roughly 10 ml fresh peripheral blood. This CDR3 is built from 15 residues. With 5 bases clipped from V and 5 bases from J, the junction kept 7 bases outside the gene matches. In this sample, this clonotype turned up many times. Its target is not known. TCR beta CDR3 regions were amplified from RNA transcripts. Using the HTBI primer set, a first-round RT-PCR was run on the TCR CDR3. In TCRdb, the multiplex PCR reads were re-called with MiXCR into one record per CDR3 protein. The repertoire holds over 200,000 distinct CDR3 sequences, with approximately 20% as singletons. The specimen was blood. The chain employs TRBV12-3 or TRBV12-4 and TRBJ2-3; 10 bases agree with TRBD2. The source of this sequence is a man aged 40-50 years with Graves' hyperthyroidism. CDR3 nucleotides: TGTGCCAGCAGTCCGTTCAGCGGGGGGGGAGATACGCAGTATTTT. Translation gives CASSPFSGGGDTQYF.